The rows below give T cell receptor beta chains drawn from one sample of a study of T cells in Graves' hyperthyroidism and ophthalmopathy. Using its own MiXCR run on the multiplex PCR reads, TCRdb lists one record per CDR3 protein. This sample has some 200,000 distinct CDR3 sequences, with about 17% found just once. The sample taken for sequencing was blood. Receptors were obtained from a woman between 50 and 59 years old with Graves' hyperthyroidism. CDR3s include the opening cysteine and the closing phenylalanine or tryptophan.

J gene: TRBJ2-7; V gene: TRBV18; CDR3 protein: CASSPDYEQYF
J gene: TRBJ1-3; V gene: TRBV6-2/TRBV6-3; CDR3 protein: CASSYSRNTIYF
J gene: TRBJ2-7; V gene: TRBV6-1; CDR3 protein: CASSSRLARTPEQYF
J gene: TRBJ2-7; V gene: TRBV6-1; CDR3 protein: CASSPTSGRALEQYF
J gene: TRBJ2-7; V gene: TRBV7-3; CDR3 protein: CASSLIRRSGHNSYEQYF
J gene: TRBJ2-3; V gene: TRBV7-3; CDR3 protein: CASSFPGLAGGADTQYF
J gene: TRBJ2-5; V gene: TRBV7-2; CDR3 protein: CASSLSIAGEWETQYF
J gene: TRBJ2-2; V gene: TRBV12-3/TRBV12-4; CDR3 protein: CASSLLAGGSTGELFF
J gene: TRBJ1-1; V gene: TRBV12-3/TRBV12-4; CDR3 protein: CASSGTLNTEAFF
J gene: TRBJ2-1; V gene: TRBV5-4; CDR3 protein: CASSLLAEGDEQFF
J gene: TRBJ2-4; V gene: TRBV6-2/TRBV6-3; CDR3 protein: CASSYSLDGIIAKNIQYF
J gene: TRBJ1-5; V gene: TRBV19; CDR3 protein: CASTSGTGRQPQHF
J gene: TRBJ2-1; V gene: TRBV28; CDR3 protein: CASSLSTSGRSPYNEQFF
J gene: TRBJ2-7; V gene: TRBV11-3; CDR3 protein: CASSLESMGIGLADGYEQYF
J gene: TRBJ2-5; V gene: TRBV5-1; CDR3 protein: CASRSGSRETQYF
J gene: TRBJ1-2; V gene: TRBV7-2; CDR3 protein: CASSYPTGLYGYTF
J gene: TRBJ2-1; V gene: TRBV19; CDR3 protein: CASGIEILAGVLTEQFF
J gene: TRBJ2-1; V gene: TRBV27; CDR3 protein: CASSSGRSPYNEQFF
J gene: TRBJ2-3; V gene: TRBV20-1; CDR3 protein: CSARDLREMGDTQYF
J gene: TRBJ2-5; V gene: TRBV2; CDR3 protein: CASTQGARETQYF
J gene: TRBJ1-2; V gene: TRBV2; CDR3 protein: CARKGVLNYGYTF
J gene: TRBJ2-3; V gene: TRBV5-1; CDR3 protein: CASSLDFSDTQYF
J gene: TRBJ1-2; V gene: TRBV6-1; CDR3 protein: CASSDTTGQGYGGYTF
J gene: TRBJ1-2; V gene: TRBV6-2/TRBV6-3; CDR3 protein: CASSSRQTTGYTF
J gene: TRBJ2-1; V gene: TRBV7-9; CDR3 protein: CASSLERDTNEQFF
J gene: TRBJ1-5; V gene: TRBV20-1; CDR3 protein: CSAGGPGNQPQHF
J gene: TRBJ1-2; V gene: TRBV19; CDR3 protein: CATAGKLPYGYTF
J gene: TRBJ2-1; V gene: TRBV12-3/TRBV12-4; CDR3 protein: CASSSLGGAENEQFF
J gene: TRBJ1-2; V gene: TRBV7-4; CDR3 protein: CASSLARSRAAGYGCTF
J gene: TRBJ2-3; V gene: TRBV27; CDR3 protein: CASRLRASTDTQYF
J gene: TRBJ1-1; V gene: TRBV28; CDR3 protein: CASKRTGENTEAFF
J gene: TRBJ1-1; V gene: TRBV18; CDR3 protein: CASSPGGSNTEAFF
J gene: TRBJ2-5; V gene: TRBV9; CDR3 protein: CASSLTTGGQETQYF
J gene: TRBJ2-1; V gene: TRBV6-1; CDR3 protein: CASAVVPPTYYNEQFF
J gene: TRBJ1-6; V gene: TRBV6-1; CDR3 protein: CASSEARFGPLHF
J gene: TRBJ1-5; V gene: TRBV6-2/TRBV6-3; CDR3 protein: CASSMGPNTQPQHF
J gene: TRBJ2-1; V gene: TRBV20-1; CDR3 protein: CSGSYLGGDPFF
J gene: TRBJ1-5; V gene: TRBV4-1; CDR3 protein: CASSHILAVDQPQHF
J gene: TRBJ2-3; V gene: TRBV18; CDR3 protein: CASSPQNSGSSDTQYF
J gene: TRBJ2-3; V gene: TRBV7-8; CDR3 protein: CASSHRLAGGTADTQYF
J gene: TRBJ1-1; V gene: TRBV7-9; CDR3 protein: CASTLGSWGQPKLNTEAFF
J gene: TRBJ2-1; V gene: TRBV7-3; CDR3 protein: CASSLAGGPSYEQFF
J gene: TRBJ2-1; V gene: TRBV6-1; CDR3 protein: CASSATANNEQFF
J gene: TRBJ2-5; V gene: TRBV6-1; CDR3 protein: CASRLSGTQETQYF
J gene: TRBJ2-3; V gene: TRBV19; CDR3 protein: CASRLRHHSSTDTQYF